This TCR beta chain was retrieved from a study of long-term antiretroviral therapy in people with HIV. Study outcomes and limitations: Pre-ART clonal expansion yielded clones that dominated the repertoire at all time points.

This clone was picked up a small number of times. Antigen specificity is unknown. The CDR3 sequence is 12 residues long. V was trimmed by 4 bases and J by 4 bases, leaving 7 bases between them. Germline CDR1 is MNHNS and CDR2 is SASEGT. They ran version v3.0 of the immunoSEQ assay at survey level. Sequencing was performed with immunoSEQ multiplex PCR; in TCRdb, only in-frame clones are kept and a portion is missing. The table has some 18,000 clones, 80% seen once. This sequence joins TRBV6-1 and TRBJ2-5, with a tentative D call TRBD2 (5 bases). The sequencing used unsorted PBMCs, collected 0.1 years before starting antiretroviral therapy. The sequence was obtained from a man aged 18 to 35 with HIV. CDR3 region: CASSVLAETQYF. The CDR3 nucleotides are TGTGCCAGCAGTGTGCTAGCAGAGACCCAGTACTTC.